The entry below describes one T cell receptor beta chain. Per the authors' pipeline: Scientists estimated how many nucleated cells there were by amplifying reference gene primers. Generated by immunoSEQ multiplex PCR, the TCRdb table keeps only in-frame clones and is missing some. V and J calls and clone size are those listed in that table; D and trimming were worked out from the DNA. The data show approximately 170,000 clones, roughly 80% seen once. CDR1 is PRHDT and CDR2 is FYEKMQ in the germline V gene (reference sequence). This CDR3 contains 15 residues. Trimming removed 6 bases from V and 6 bases from J, with 21 bases in between. In terms of age and location, participants ranged from roughly 18 to 90 years and lived in about two dozen US areas. Assignment of participants to cohorts was predicated upon participant-reported clinical history. The sample belongs to a study of blood T cell repertoires in COVID-19. About the research overall: PBMCs, B-cell-depleted T cells, or T cells provided the cDNA or gDNA that made up the material.

The rearrangement links TRBV13 to TRBJ2-7; TRBD1 might be the D (6 bases). This receptor was obtained from a woman aged 45-59 years who had recovered from COVID-19. The sequencing sample was made of PBMCs or T cells enriched from blood (not recorded which). The CDR3 loop is CASSRSGTLPPEQYF. DNA for the CDR3: TGTGCCAGCAGTCGGTCCGGGACACTCCCCCCCGAGCAGTACTTC.